These T cell receptor beta chains were read from a single sample in a study. Using its own MiXCR run on the 5' RACE reads, TCRdb lists one record per CDR3 protein. The table includes about 11,000 distinct CDR3 sequences, around 46% detected once. The sequencing input was tumor-infiltrating naive CD4+ T cells sorted from the breast tumor. Receptors originate from a female donor with breast cancer. Each CDR3 is given with its conserved first and last residue. The order of the fields is D gene, clone size, V gene, J gene, CDR3 DNA, CDR3 protein. A D gene is named only where the DNA matches it firmly. Clone size appears in some rows only: once, few, many, or a class for an expanded clone.

D gene: -
clone size: few
V gene: TRBV12-3/TRBV12-4
J gene: TRBJ2-2
CDR3 DNA: TGTGCCAGCAGTCCCCTTTGGAGGAACACCGGGGAGCTGTTTTTT
CDR3 protein: CASSPLWRNTGELFF

D gene: -
clone size: -
V gene: TRBV7-2
J gene: TRBJ2-5
CDR3 DNA: TGTGCCAGCAGCTTAGTGTCCAAAAATGGGGAGACCCAGTACTTC
CDR3 protein: CASSLVSKNGETQYF

D gene: TRBD2
clone size: -
V gene: TRBV7-8
J gene: TRBJ2-7
CDR3 DNA: TGTGCCAGCAGCGCCTCGGGGCTAGCGGGAAACTACGAGCAGTACTTC
CDR3 protein: CASSASGLAGNYEQYF

D gene: TRBD2
clone size: -
V gene: TRBV12-3/TRBV12-4
J gene: TRBJ2-3
CDR3 DNA: TGTGCCAGCACCAAGACTAGCAGCACAGATACGCAGTATTTT
CDR3 protein: CASTKTSSTDTQYF

D gene: -
clone size: -
V gene: TRBV6-1
J gene: TRBJ1-5
CDR3 DNA: TGTGCCAGCAGTCAGGCGGTGGCCAACAATCAGCCCCAGCATTTT
CDR3 protein: CASSQAVANNQPQHF

D gene: -
clone size: few
V gene: TRBV21-1
J gene: TRBJ2-1
CDR3 DNA: TGTGCCAGCAGGAAAAAAGGGACTAGCGGGCGTGAGCAGTTCTTC
CDR3 protein: CASRKKGTSGREQFF

D gene: -
clone size: few
V gene: TRBV25-1
J gene: TRBJ2-3
CDR3 DNA: TGTGCCAGCAGTGATGGCTTCAACACAGATACGCAGTATTTT
CDR3 protein: CASSDGFNTDTQYF

D gene: -
clone size: few
V gene: TRBV6-2/TRBV6-3
J gene: TRBJ2-3
CDR3 DNA: TGTGCCAGCAGTTACGATGGAAGCACAGATACGCAGTATTTT
CDR3 protein: CASSYDGSTDTQYF

D gene: TRBD1
clone size: once
V gene: TRBV20-1
J gene: TRBJ1-2
CDR3 DNA: TGCAGTGCTAGCGTTGGGACAGGGGTTGTCTATGGCTACACCTTC
CDR3 protein: CSASVGTGVVYGYTF

D gene: -
clone size: -
V gene: TRBV6-2/TRBV6-3
J gene: TRBJ2-2
CDR3 DNA: TGTGCCAGCAGCTCCGGGATCCTCACCGGGGAGCTGTTTTTT
CDR3 protein: CASSSGILTGELFF

D gene: TRBD1
clone size: once
V gene: TRBV7-6
J gene: TRBJ1-5
CDR3 DNA: TGTGCCAGCAGTCAAGACAGGGGGATCAGCCCCCAGCATTTT
CDR3 protein: CASSQDRGISPQHF

D gene: -
clone size: -
V gene: TRBV18
J gene: TRBJ2-7
CDR3 DNA: TGTGCCAGCTCACCCGGACAGGCCCGGGGGGAGCAGTACTTC
CDR3 protein: CASSPGQARGEQYF

D gene: TRBD2
clone size: few
V gene: TRBV11-3
J gene: TRBJ2-1
CDR3 DNA: TGTGCCAGCAGCTTAGATGGGCGGGAGGGATACAATGAGCAGTTCTTC
CDR3 protein: CASSLDGREGYNEQFF

D gene: -
clone size: medium-sized
V gene: TRBV10-3
J gene: TRBJ2-3
CDR3 DNA: TGTGCCTCGAGGGGCGGGGTAGATACGCAGTATTTT
CDR3 protein: CASRGGVDTQYF

D gene: -
clone size: -
V gene: TRBV7-9
J gene: TRBJ1-1
CDR3 DNA: TGTGCCAGCAGCTCGGGGAAGACGAACACTGAAGCTTTCTTT
CDR3 protein: CASSSGKTNTEAFF

D gene: TRBD1
clone size: -
V gene: TRBV5-5
J gene: TRBJ1-5
CDR3 DNA: TGTGCCAGCAGCTCCTGGACAGGGAGTAGTCAGCCCCAGCATTTT
CDR3 protein: CASSSWTGSSQPQHF

D gene: -
clone size: -
V gene: TRBV20-1
J gene: TRBJ2-2
CDR3 DNA: TGCAGTGCTAGAGTACCCAGGGGGGACACCGGGGAGCTGTTTTTT
CDR3 protein: CSARVPRGDTGELFF

D gene: -
clone size: few
V gene: TRBV20-1
J gene: TRBJ1-5
CDR3 DNA: TGCAGTGCTAGGGCAGACCGTAGCAATCAGCCCCAGCATTTT
CDR3 protein: CSARADRSNQPQHF

D gene: TRBD1
clone size: -
V gene: TRBV6-5
J gene: TRBJ1-1
CDR3 DNA: TGTGCCAGCAGTCAGGGGGGTTTTGGCACTGAAGCTTTCTTT
CDR3 protein: CASSQGGFGTEAFF

D gene: -
clone size: -
V gene: TRBV5-1
J gene: TRBJ2-6
CDR3 DNA: TGCGCCAGCAGCCACAAGAGGGGCTCTGGGGCCAACGTCCTGACTTTC
CDR3 protein: CASSHKRGSGANVLTF

D gene: -
clone size: -
V gene: TRBV6-6
J gene: TRBJ1-2
CDR3 DNA: TGTGCCAGCAGTCCCAGGGTTCCCTCCAACTATGGCTACACCTTC
CDR3 protein: CASSPRVPSNYGYTF

D gene: TRBD1
clone size: -
V gene: TRBV25-1
J gene: TRBJ1-5
CDR3 DNA: TGTGCCAGCAGTGAATCTGACAGGGGCAATCAGCCCCAGCATTTT
CDR3 protein: CASSESDRGNQPQHF

D gene: TRBD2
clone size: few
V gene: TRBV7-9
J gene: TRBJ2-7
CDR3 DNA: TGTGCCAGCAGCCCGGGTGGAGCGGGAAACTACGAGCAGTACTTC
CDR3 protein: CASSPGGAGNYEQYF

D gene: -
clone size: -
V gene: TRBV6-5
J gene: TRBJ1-1
CDR3 DNA: TGTGCCAGCAGTTATCATGGGAGGGACACTGAAGCTTTCTTT
CDR3 protein: CASSYHGRDTEAFF

D gene: -
clone size: -
V gene: TRBV12-3/TRBV12-4
J gene: TRBJ2-2
CDR3 DNA: TGTGCCAGCACCCGGGCGGGGGCAAACACCGGGGAGCTGTTTTTT
CDR3 protein: CASTRAGANTGELFF

D gene: TRBD1
clone size: -
V gene: TRBV4-1
J gene: TRBJ2-7
CDR3 DNA: TGCGCCAGCAGCCAAAACAGGGGAATCGCCTACGAGCAGTGCTTC
CDR3 protein: CASSQNRGIAYEQCF

D gene: -
clone size: -
V gene: TRBV20-1
J gene: TRBJ1-4
CDR3 DNA: TGCAGTGCTAGAGGGCAGGGGCCCGATAAACTGTTTTTT
CDR3 protein: CSARGQGPDKLFF

D gene: -
clone size: -
V gene: TRBV6-5
J gene: TRBJ1-2
CDR3 DNA: TGTGCCAGCAGACCTAGACAGGCTTGGCGTGGCTACACCTTC
CDR3 protein: CASRPRQAWRGYTF

D gene: -
clone size: few
V gene: TRBV2
J gene: TRBJ1-3
CDR3 DNA: TGTGCCAGCAGTCTGACAGGCCCTCCTGGAAACACCATATATTTT
CDR3 protein: CASSLTGPPGNTIYF

D gene: -
clone size: few
V gene: TRBV10-3
J gene: TRBJ1-5
CDR3 DNA: TGTGCCATCAGTACCACAGGGCTCGATCAGCCCCAGCATTTT
CDR3 protein: CAISTTGLDQPQHF

D gene: TRBD1
clone size: -
V gene: TRBV5-1
J gene: TRBJ2-2
CDR3 DNA: TGCGCCAGCAAGCCTCAGACAGGGGGCATAAGTTCCGGGGAGCTGTTTTTT
CDR3 protein: CASKPQTGGISSGELFF

D gene: -
clone size: few
V gene: TRBV7-3
J gene: TRBJ2-3
CDR3 DNA: TGTGCCAGCAGCTTAACCCAATTCGGGAGTCCAGATACGCAGTATTTT
CDR3 protein: CASSLTQFGSPDTQYF

D gene: -
clone size: few
V gene: TRBV7-9
J gene: TRBJ2-7
CDR3 DNA: TGTGCCAGCAGCTTCGGGATGCTCGCCTACGAGCAGTACTTC
CDR3 protein: CASSFGMLAYEQYF

D gene: -
clone size: -
V gene: TRBV7-2
J gene: TRBJ1-2
CDR3 DNA: TGTGCCAGCAGCTTAAGCGGGGCCCAAAACTATGGCTACACCTTC
CDR3 protein: CASSLSGAQNYGYTF

D gene: -
clone size: -
V gene: TRBV24-1
J gene: TRBJ2-2
CDR3 DNA: TGTGCCACCAGTGATTTAGTCCAGAACACCGGGGAGCTGTTTTTT
CDR3 protein: CATSDLVQNTGELFF

D gene: TRBD1
clone size: -
V gene: TRBV7-9
J gene: TRBJ2-7
CDR3 DNA: TGTGCCAGCAGCTTAGCCGGGACAGACTACGAGCAGTACTTC
CDR3 protein: CASSLAGTDYEQYF

D gene: -
clone size: -
V gene: TRBV12-3/TRBV12-4
J gene: TRBJ2-1
CDR3 DNA: TGTGCCAGCAGTTTGGGCGGGGCCGTGTTGGGATTC
CDR3 protein: CASSLGGAVLGF

D gene: -
clone size: -
V gene: TRBV4-3
J gene: TRBJ2-1
CDR3 DNA: TGCGCCAGCAGCCAAGACCGGGACAATGAGCAGTTCTTC
CDR3 protein: CASSQDRDNEQFF

D gene: -
clone size: -
V gene: TRBV7-9
J gene: TRBJ1-1
CDR3 DNA: TGTGCCAGCAGCTTGCTTCAGGGGCTGGCTTTCTTT
CDR3 protein: CASSLLQGLAFF

D gene: -
clone size: -
V gene: TRBV15
J gene: TRBJ2-1
CDR3 DNA: TGTGCCACCAGCAGAGACCTCAGACTTGATCAGTTCTTC
CDR3 protein: CATSRDLRLDQFF

D gene: -
clone size: -
V gene: TRBV27
J gene: TRBJ1-1
CDR3 DNA: TGTGCCAGCAGTTTGAACGGACTGAACACTGAAGCTTTCTTT
CDR3 protein: CASSLNGLNTEAFF

D gene: TRBD2
clone size: -
V gene: TRBV29-1
J gene: TRBJ2-3
CDR3 DNA: TGCAGCGTTGGTGGAGGGACTAGCGGAACAGATACGCAGTATTTT
CDR3 protein: CSVGGGTSGTDTQYF

D gene: -
clone size: -
V gene: TRBV4-2
J gene: TRBJ1-3
CDR3 DNA: TGTGCCAGCAGCCAAGATCAGGTCTCTGGAAACACCATATATTTT
CDR3 protein: CASSQDQVSGNTIYF

D gene: -
clone size: medium-sized
V gene: TRBV7-3
J gene: TRBJ1-1
CDR3 DNA: TGTGCCAGCAGCACGGGACACGCGAACACTGAAGCTTTCTTT
CDR3 protein: CASSTGHANTEAFF

D gene: TRBD1
clone size: few
V gene: TRBV28
J gene: TRBJ1-5
CDR3 DNA: TGTGCCAGCTCGACAGGGGCCGCCGGGCCCCAGCATTTT
CDR3 protein: CASSTGAAGPQHF

D gene: -
clone size: -
V gene: TRBV20-1
J gene: TRBJ2-1
CDR3 DNA: TGCAGGGCTAGAGATCCCGGCAATGAGCAGTTCTTC
CDR3 protein: CRARDPGNEQFF

D gene: TRBD1
clone size: -
V gene: TRBV4-2
J gene: TRBJ1-6
CDR3 DNA: TGTGCCAGCAGCCCTCCGGGACAGGGCACCGGATCACCCCTCCACTTT
CDR3 protein: CASSPPGQGTGSPLHF

D gene: TRBD1
clone size: -
V gene: TRBV4-3
J gene: TRBJ2-3
CDR3 DNA: TGCGCCAGCAGCCAAGATCACGGACAGGGGGCCCGGGGTACGCAGTATTTT
CDR3 protein: CASSQDHGQGARGTQYF

D gene: TRBD2
clone size: -
V gene: TRBV7-8
J gene: TRBJ2-3
CDR3 DNA: TGTGCCAGCAGCACCTGGACTAGCGGGAGTGGTACGCAGTATTTT
CDR3 protein: CASSTWTSGSGTQYF

D gene: -
clone size: medium-sized
V gene: TRBV7-2
J gene: TRBJ2-3
CDR3 DNA: TGTGCCAGCAGCCCCTCCGCGGATACGCAGTATTTT
CDR3 protein: CASSPSADTQYF